One and the same sample provided the 21 T cell receptor beta chains below, sequenced in a study of B cell selection in AIRE deficiency. Regulatory T cells were sorted as CD4+CD25hiCD127low/negative cells. TCRdb's copy holds only in-frame clones and misses some; the assay was immunoSEQ multiplex PCR. The table includes 18,000 or so clones, roughly 91% detected once. The material sequenced was CD4+CD25+ Tregs sorted from PBMCs. The source is a human donor in good health.

The chain couples TRBV18 to TRBJ2-1; no firm D call. V shed 5 bases and J shed 4 bases, with 3 bases lying between them. CDR1 and CDR2 from the germline V gene are KGHSH and LQKENI. CDR3 length: 11 residues. CDR3 sequence: CASSEYNEQFF. CDR3 DNA: TGTGCCAGCTCAGAGTACAATGAGCAGTTCTTC.

The chain combines TRBV6-6 with TRBJ2-2, with D unresolved. With 6 bases removed from V and 5 bases from J, the gap between germline ends came to 16 bases. CDR3 length: 15 amino acids. From germline, CDR1 is MNHNY and CDR2 SVGAGI (reference sequence). The CDR3 region has the DNA TGTGCCAGCAGACCAACCTCCCCCGGGACCGGGGAGCTGTTTTTT. This translates into CASRPTSPGTGELFF.

The CDR3 sequence: CASSFGRLTNEKLFF. The CDR3 nucleotides read TGTGCCAGCAGCTTCGGGCGGCTCACTAATGAAAAACTGTTTTTT. V gene TRBV7-2 combines with J gene TRBJ1-4; D is undetermined. CDR1 and CDR2 from the germline V gene are SGHTA and FQGNSA. The V and J ends lost 3 bases and 2 bases respectively, with 10 bases between them. The CDR3 spans 15 residues.

The chain couples TRBV5-4 to TRBJ2-1; 12 bases are a match to TRBD2. The length of the CDR3 is 14 residues. V lost 4 bases to trimming and J lost 6 bases; unmatched junction nucleotides: 2. Germline values: CDR1 SGHNT, CDR2 YYREEE (reference sequence). Written as DNA, the CDR3 is TGTGCCAGCAGCCCGACTAGCGGGAGCAATGAGCAGTTCTTC. Its protein product is CASSPTSGSNEQFF.

J is TRBJ1-2 and V is TRBV6-5, with D unclear. Germline CDR1 and CDR2: MNHEY and SVGAGI. The CDR3 runs to 15 residues. Between the trimmed V and J ends, which lost 5 bases and 3 bases, there was a span of 16 bases. DNA of the CDR3: TGTGCCAGCAGTCTTAGGTTCGGGTCATACTATGGCTACACCTTC. This translates into CASSLRFGSYYGYTF.

The chain recombines TRBV28 with TRBJ2-7; D unclear. Trimming left V 7 bases short and J 1 base short, with 11 bases between. The germline CDR1 and CDR2 sequences are MDHEN and SYDVKM. CDR3 length equals 13 residues. The DNA of the CDR3 is TGTGCCAGCAAGAGCCAGAAATCCTACGAGCAGTACTTC. Its protein is CASKSQKSYEQYF. The full variable domain, with the rest looked up from reference TRBV28 and TRBJ2-7, is DVKVTQSSRYLVKRTGEKVFLECVQDMDHENMFWYRQDPGLGLRLIYFSYDVKMKEKGDIPEGYSVSREKKERFSLILESASTNQTSMYLCASKSQKSYEQYFGPGTRLTVT.

The V gene is TRBV18, the J gene TRBJ2-1; a weak D match, TRBD2 (5 bases). The CDR3 extends over 14 amino acids. Looked up from germline, CDR1 is KGHSH and CDR2 is LQKENI. Trimming cost V 4 bases and J 8 bases, with 15 bases left between them. The CDR3 loop reads CASSRAGKRDEQFF. The CDR3 nucleotides read TGTGCCAGCTCACGTGCCGGGAAGAGGGATGAGCAGTTCTTC.

The rearrangement uses TRBV2 and TRBJ1-1; D gene ambiguous. Trimming cost V 6 bases and J 11 bases, with 19 bases left between them. The length of the CDR3 is 13 residues. Germline assignment: CDR1 SNHLY and CDR2 FYNNEI. The CDR3: CASSDDRIGSAFF. As DNA, the CDR3 is TGTGCCAGCAGCGACGACCGAATTGGATCGGCTTTCTTT.

The rearrangement links TRBV20-1 to TRBJ1-1; a possible D gene is TRBD1 (5 bases). CDR1 and CDR2 from the germline V gene are DFQATT and SNEGSKA (reference sequence). The CDR3 covers 11 residues. Deletions cut 0 bases from V and 12 bases from J, with 11 bases between. In DNA form, the CDR3 reads TGCAGTGCTAGAGATGGCAGGGCGCCTTTCTTT. Encoded protein: CSARDGRAPFF.

The CDR3 DNA reads TGTGCCAGCAGCTTAACCGGGAGGGTTGCCTTTCCAACTGAAGCTTTCTTT. Protein sequence: CASSLTGRVAFPTEAFF. This sequence joins TRBV11-2 and TRBJ1-1; D gene unclear. Germline V gene data show CDR1 as SGHAT and CDR2 as FQNNGV. Trimming removed 2 bases at V and 5 bases at J, with 21 bases between. The CDR3 length is 17 residues.

The V gene is TRBV6-4, the J gene TRBJ2-1; TRBD2 matches 9 bases. Losses at the gene ends were 6 bases for V and 9 bases for J; bases not matched to a gene: 15. CDR1 is MRHNA and CDR2 is SNTAGT in the germline V gene. The CDR3 has 16 amino acids. DNA of the CDR3: TGTGCCAGCAGCCGGACTAGCGACGGCCTCTTCAGTGAGCAGTTCTTC. Protein sequence: CASSRTSDGLFSEQFF.

The chain links TRBV19 to TRBJ2-7; no reliable D call. V lost 3 bases, J lost 4 bases, and 13 bases lay in between. The CDR3 loop spans 14 amino acids. Germline loops: CDR1 LNHDA, CDR2 SQIVND (reference sequence). The CDR3 reads CASSIGVSRYEQYF. CDR3 DNA sequence: TGTGCCAGTAGTATTGGGGTCTCCAGGTACGAGCAGTACTTC.

The chain employs TRBV5-5 and TRBJ1-4; D call uncertain. Germline V gene lookup returns CDR1 SGHKS and CDR2 YYEKEE (reference sequence). This CDR3 spans 16 amino acids. V shed 0 bases and J shed 0 bases, with 9 bases lying between them. The CDR3, as DNA: TGTGCCAGCAGCTTGGGATTGGCTGCAACTAATGAAAAACTGTTTTTT. Translation: CASSLGLAATNEKLFF.

V usage is TRBV28 and J usage is TRBJ2-7; 9 nucleotides agree with TRBD2. Germline CDR1 reads MDHEN; CDR2 reads SYDVKM. Germline trimming cut 6 bases from V and 3 bases from J; bases unmatched to any gene: 12. There are 16 residues in the CDR3. The CDR3 nucleotides are TGTGCCAGCAGAGGTAGCGGGAGCCTAACCTACTACGAGCAGTACTTC. Protein sequence: CASRGSGSLTYYEQYF. The whole variable domain, remainder taken from reference TRBV28 and TRBJ2-7, is DVKVTQSSRYLVKRTGEKVFLECVQDMDHENMFWYRQDPGLGLRLIYFSYDVKMKEKGDIPEGYSVSREKKERFSLILESASTNQTSMYLCASRGSGSLTYYEQYFGPGTRLTVT.

The CDR3 coding sequence is TGCGCCAGCAGCCAACGCACAGCAACTAATGAAAAACTGTTTTTT. Translating gives CASSQRTATNEKLFF. The chain links TRBV4-1 to TRBJ1-4; no firm D call. CDR3 length: 15 residues. Germline V lookup: CDR1 MGHRA, CDR2 YSYEKL. Trimming took off 2 bases at V and 0 bases at J, with 7 bases between the two ends.

The gene calls are TRBV10-3 and TRBJ2-7, with 9 positions matching TRBD1. In germline, CDR1 is ENHRY, CDR2 SYGVKD. CDR3 length equals 12 residues. With 11 bases clipped from V and 2 bases from J, the junction kept 4 bases outside the gene matches. The DNA for the CDR3 is TGTGCCGCTCGGACAGGGGCCTACGAGCAGTACTTC. It is translated as CAARTGAYEQYF.

This sequence joins TRBV20-1 and TRBJ2-3; D possibly corresponds to TRBD2 (5 bases). Germline CDR1 is DFQATT and CDR2 is SNEGSKA (reference sequence). The CDR3 length is 11 residues. Trimming removed 6 bases at V and 10 bases at J, with 14 bases between. Here the CDR3 DNA reads TGCAGTGCCAGCGGCTCTGGGGCGCAGTATTTT. Protein product: CSASGSGAQYF.

The chain links TRBV10-3 to TRBJ1-6; tentative D call: TRBD1 (6 bases). The germline V gene encodes CDR1 ENHRY and CDR2 SYGVKD. The CDR3 is made up of 13 amino acids. The V gene lost 7 bases and the J gene lost 10 bases, with 14 bases spanning the gap. Here the CDR3 DNA reads TGTGCCATCAATCCAGGGGAAGGGTCACCCCTCCACTTT. Protein product: CAINPGEGSPLHF.

This chain uses TRBV7-3 with TRBJ2-2; TRBD2 matches at 8 bases. The V segment lost 5 bases and the J segment 4 bases; nucleotides outside the gene matches: 3. CDR3 size: 14 residues. Germline CDR1 is SGHTA and CDR2 is FQGTGA. CDR3 in amino acids: CASSRAGGTGELFF. In DNA form, the CDR3 reads TGTGCCAGCAGCCGGGCGGGGGGCACCGGGGAGCTGTTTTTT.

The chain links TRBV5-1 to TRBJ2-2; D is ambiguous. Germline CDR1 and CDR2: SGHRS and YFSETQ. Trimming shortened V by 0 bases and J by 2 bases, and 8 bases separated the two germline ends. The CDR3 is 15 residues long. The CDR3 spells CASSLGFINTGELFF. The CDR3 DNA is TGCGCCAGCAGCTTGGGCTTCATCAACACCGGGGAGCTGTTTTTT. The variable domain in full, with the rest retrieved from reference TRBV5-1 and TRBJ2-2, is KAGVTQTPRYLIKTRGQQVTLSCSPISGHRSVSWYQQTPGQGLQFLFEYFSETQRNKGNFPGRFSGRQFSNSRSEMNVSTLELGDSALYLCASSLGFINTGELFFGEGSRLTVL.

This chain joins TRBV7-2 and TRBJ2-2; D is unclear. The CDR3 has 17 residues. The germline V gene encodes CDR1 SGHTA and CDR2 FQGNSA. The V end was cut by 1 base, the J end by 0 bases, with 12 bases between. The CDR3: CASSLVNTYANTGELFF. The CDR3 nucleotides are TGTGCCAGCAGCTTAGTGAATACTTACGCGAACACCGGGGAGCTGTTTTTT.